The subject of this entry is one T cell receptor beta chain. These data belong to a study of blood T cell repertoires in COVID-19. Study-level information: Donors in the United States, Italy and Spain gave samples during acute or convalescent COVID-19. Sources were T cells, B-cell-depleted T cells, or PBMCs; the material itself was cDNA or gDNA.

Original methodology: Cell counts per sample came from amplifying reference gene primers. Data came from immunoSEQ multiplex PCR; TCRdb stores just in-frame clones and leaves some out. The V and J calls and the clone size are those of that table, but D and trimming were determined from the DNA. The sample lists fewer than 50,000 clones; roughly 80% were seen once. Trimming removed 5 bases from V and 2 bases from J, with 7 bases in between. The CDR3 extends over 12 amino acids. Germline V lookup: CDR1 PRHDT, CDR2 FYEKMQ (reference sequence). Seattle patient enrollment occurred during active infection, with longitudinal follow-up thereafter.

This clonotype was obtained from a man aged 60-69 years with COVID-19, enrolled during active disease. This rearrangement joins TRBV13 to TRBJ2-7, with D possibly being TRBD2 (6 bases). Material: peripheral blood. The DNA of the CDR3 is TGTGCCAGCAGCGGGAGGCCCTACGAGCAGTACTTC. Translating gives CASSGRPYEQYF.